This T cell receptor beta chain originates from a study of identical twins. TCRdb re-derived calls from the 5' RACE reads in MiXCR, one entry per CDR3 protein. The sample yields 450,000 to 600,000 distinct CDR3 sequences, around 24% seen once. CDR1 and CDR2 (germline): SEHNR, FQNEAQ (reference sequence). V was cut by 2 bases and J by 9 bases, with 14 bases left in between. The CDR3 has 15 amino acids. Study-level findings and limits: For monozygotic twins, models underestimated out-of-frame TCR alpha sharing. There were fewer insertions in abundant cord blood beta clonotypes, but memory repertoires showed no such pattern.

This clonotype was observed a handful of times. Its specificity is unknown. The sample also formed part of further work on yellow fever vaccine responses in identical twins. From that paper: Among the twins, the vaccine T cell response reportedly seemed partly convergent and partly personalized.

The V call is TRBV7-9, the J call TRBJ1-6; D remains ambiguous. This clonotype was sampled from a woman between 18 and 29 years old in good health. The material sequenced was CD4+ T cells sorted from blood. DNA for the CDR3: TGTGCCAGCAGCTTAACTCAGTCGGGAGTTTCACCCCTCCACTTT. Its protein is CASSLTQSGVSPLHF.